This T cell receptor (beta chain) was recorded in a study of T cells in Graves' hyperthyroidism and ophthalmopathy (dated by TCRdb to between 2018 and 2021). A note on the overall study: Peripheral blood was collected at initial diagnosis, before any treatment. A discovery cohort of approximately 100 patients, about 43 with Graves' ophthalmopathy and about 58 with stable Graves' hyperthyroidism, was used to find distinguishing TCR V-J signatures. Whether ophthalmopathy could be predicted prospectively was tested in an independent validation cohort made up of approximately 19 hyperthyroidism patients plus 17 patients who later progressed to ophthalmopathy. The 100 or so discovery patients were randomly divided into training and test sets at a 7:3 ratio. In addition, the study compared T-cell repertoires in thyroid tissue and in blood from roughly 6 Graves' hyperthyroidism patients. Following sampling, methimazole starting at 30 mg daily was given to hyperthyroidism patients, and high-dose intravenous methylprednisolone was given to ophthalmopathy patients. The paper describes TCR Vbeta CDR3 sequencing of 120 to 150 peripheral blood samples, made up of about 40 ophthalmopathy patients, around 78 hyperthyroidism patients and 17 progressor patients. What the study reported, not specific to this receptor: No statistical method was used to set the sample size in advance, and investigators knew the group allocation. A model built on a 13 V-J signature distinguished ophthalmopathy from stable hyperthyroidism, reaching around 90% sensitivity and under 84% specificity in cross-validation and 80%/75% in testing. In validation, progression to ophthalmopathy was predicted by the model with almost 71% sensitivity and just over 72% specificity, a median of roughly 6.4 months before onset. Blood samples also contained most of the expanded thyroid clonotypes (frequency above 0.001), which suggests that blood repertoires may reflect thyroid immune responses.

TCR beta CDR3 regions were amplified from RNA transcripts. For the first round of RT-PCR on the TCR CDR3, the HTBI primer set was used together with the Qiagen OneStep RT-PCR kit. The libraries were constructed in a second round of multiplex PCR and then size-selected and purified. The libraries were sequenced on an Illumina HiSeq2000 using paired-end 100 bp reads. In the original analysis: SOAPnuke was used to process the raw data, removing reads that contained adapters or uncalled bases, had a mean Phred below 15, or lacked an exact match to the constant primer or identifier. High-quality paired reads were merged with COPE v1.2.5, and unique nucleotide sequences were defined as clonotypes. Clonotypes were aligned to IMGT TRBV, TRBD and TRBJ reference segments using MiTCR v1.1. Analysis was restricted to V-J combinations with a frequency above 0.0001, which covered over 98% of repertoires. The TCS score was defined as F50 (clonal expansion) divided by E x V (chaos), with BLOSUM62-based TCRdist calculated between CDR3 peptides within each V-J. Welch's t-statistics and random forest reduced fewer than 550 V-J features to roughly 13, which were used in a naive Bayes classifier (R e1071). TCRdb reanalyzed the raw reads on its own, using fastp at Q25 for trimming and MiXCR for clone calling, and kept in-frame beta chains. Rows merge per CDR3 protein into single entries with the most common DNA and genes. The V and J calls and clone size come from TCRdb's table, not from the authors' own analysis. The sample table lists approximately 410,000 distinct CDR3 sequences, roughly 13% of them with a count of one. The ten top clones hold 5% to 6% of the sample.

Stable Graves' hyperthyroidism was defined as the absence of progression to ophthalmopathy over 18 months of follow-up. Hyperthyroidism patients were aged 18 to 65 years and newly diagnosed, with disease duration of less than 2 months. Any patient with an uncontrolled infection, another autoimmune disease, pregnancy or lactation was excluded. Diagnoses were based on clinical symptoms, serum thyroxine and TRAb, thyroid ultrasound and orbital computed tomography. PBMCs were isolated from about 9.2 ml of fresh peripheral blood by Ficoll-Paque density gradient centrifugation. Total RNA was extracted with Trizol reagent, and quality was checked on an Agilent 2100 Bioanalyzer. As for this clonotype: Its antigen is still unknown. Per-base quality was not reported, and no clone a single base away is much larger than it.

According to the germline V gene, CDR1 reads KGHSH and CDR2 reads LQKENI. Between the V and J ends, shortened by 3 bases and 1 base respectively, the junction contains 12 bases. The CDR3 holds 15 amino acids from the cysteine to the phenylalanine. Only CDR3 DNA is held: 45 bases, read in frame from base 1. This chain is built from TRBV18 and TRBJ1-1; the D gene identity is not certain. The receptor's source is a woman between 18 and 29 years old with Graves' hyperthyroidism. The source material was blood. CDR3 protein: CASSPSGRSNTEAFF. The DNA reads TGTGCCAGCTCACCTAGTGGACGGTCGAACACTGAAGCTTTCTTT.